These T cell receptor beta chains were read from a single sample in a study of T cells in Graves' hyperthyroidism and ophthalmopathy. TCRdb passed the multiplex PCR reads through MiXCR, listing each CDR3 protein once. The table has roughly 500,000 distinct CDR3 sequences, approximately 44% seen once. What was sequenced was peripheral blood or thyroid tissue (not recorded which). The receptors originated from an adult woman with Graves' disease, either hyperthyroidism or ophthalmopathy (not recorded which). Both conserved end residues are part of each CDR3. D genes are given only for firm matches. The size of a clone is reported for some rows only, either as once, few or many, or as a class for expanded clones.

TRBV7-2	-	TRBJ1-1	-	TGTGCCGGCAGCTTTGGACAGCGAACGGCTGAAGCTTTCTTT	CAGSFGQRTAEAFF
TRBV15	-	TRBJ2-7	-	TGTGCCACCAGCAGAGAGGGCCTTCCGGGGGTCTCCTACGAGCAGTACTTC	CATSREGLPGVSYEQYF
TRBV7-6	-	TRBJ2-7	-	TGTGCCAGCAGCTTAACCGGCAGGGGATCCGAGCAGTACTTC	CASSLTGRGSEQYF
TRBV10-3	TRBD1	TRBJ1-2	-	TGTGCCATCAGTGAGCCCGGGACAGGGGGCGCGTATGGCTACACCTTC	CAISEPGTGGAYGYTF
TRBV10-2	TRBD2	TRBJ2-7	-	TGCGCCAGCAGTACTAGCGGGGGAATTGGCGAGCAGTACTTC	CASSTSGGIGEQYF
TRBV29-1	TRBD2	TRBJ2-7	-	TGCAGCGTTGCGGCAGGGCTGCACCCCGGGACTAGCCGCCAAAGATGGCCCACCTACGAGCAGTACTTC	CSVAAGLHPGTSRQRWPTYEQYF
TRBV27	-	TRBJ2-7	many	TGTGCCAGCAGTTTATCGAAAACCTACGAGCAGTACTTC	CASSLSKTYEQYF
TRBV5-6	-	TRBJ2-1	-	TGTGCCACCTCGGAGGGCACAAGTACTGATGAGCAGTTCTTC	CATSEGTSTDEQFF
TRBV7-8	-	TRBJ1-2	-	TGTGCCAGCAGCTTCGAGAGCACGCGCGGCTACACCTTC	CASSFESTRGYTF
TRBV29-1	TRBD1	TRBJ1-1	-	TGCAGCGGCAACAGGGGCCAGAACACTGAAGCTTTCTTT	CSGNRGQNTEAFF
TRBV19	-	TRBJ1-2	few	TGTGCCAGTAGTATTGGAGGGGTCTATGGCTACACCTTC	CASSIGGVYGYTF
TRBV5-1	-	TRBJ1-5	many	TGCGCCAGCAGCTTGGCCTCAGGCAGGAATCAGCCCCAGCATTTT	CASSLASGRNQPQHF
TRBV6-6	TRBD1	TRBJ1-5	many	TGTGCCAGCAGTTACAGGGGGCGGCCCCAGCATTTT	CASSYRGRPQHF
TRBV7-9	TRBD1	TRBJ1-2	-	TGTGCCAGCAGCCGGACAGGTCTAATCTATGGCTACACCTTC	CASSRTGLIYGYTF
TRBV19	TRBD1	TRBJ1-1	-	TGTGCCAGCAGTGTGGGTGACAGGGACGCTGAAGCTTTCTTT	CASSVGDRDAEAFF
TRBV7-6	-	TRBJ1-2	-	TGTGCCAGCAGTCCCCGGGGCAGGAGTTTTGATGGCTACACCTTC	CASSPRGRSFDGYTF
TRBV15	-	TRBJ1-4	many	TGTGCCACCAGACCGTACGGAGATAATGAAAAACTGTTTTTT	CATRPYGDNEKLFF
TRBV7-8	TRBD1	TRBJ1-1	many	TGTGCCAGCAGCTTAGAACGACAGGGGACTCCTGAAGCTTTCTTT	CASSLERQGTPEAFF
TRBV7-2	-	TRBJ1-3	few	TGTGCCAGCAGCCACGGACCCCCAGGAAACACCATATATTTT	CASSHGPPGNTIYF
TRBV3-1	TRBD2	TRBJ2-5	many	TGTGCCAGCAGCCAAGAACTGCGGGAGGGCCCGGAGACCCAGTACTTC	CASSQELREGPETQYF
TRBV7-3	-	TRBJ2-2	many	TGTGCCAGCAGCTTTATGGGTAACACCGGGGAGCTGTTTTTT	CASSFMGNTGELFF
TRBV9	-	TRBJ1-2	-	TGTGCCAGCAGCGCGGGGGCCAGGCCTGCCTATGGCTACACCTTC	CASSAGARPAYGYTF